The 27 T cell receptor beta chains presented below share a single source sample, sequenced in a study of cytomegalovirus exposure and HLA in healthy donors. With 60 Vbeta and 13 Jbeta primers, the PCR was carried out. TCRdb's table, derived via immunoSEQ multiplex PCR, lists solely in-frame clones and lacks some. Among roughly 75,000 clones listed, 84% were seen once. The sample was PBMCs. These receptor sequences come from a man between 70 and 80 years old in good health and CMV-seropositive.

J is TRBJ1-4 and V is TRBV28; D gene unclear. CDR1 MDHEN and CDR2 SYDVKM come from the germline V gene. CDR3 length: 13 residues. The V and J ends lost 6 bases and 2 bases respectively, with 7 bases between them. The CDR3 nucleotides read TGTGCCAGCAGGGAGTTTACTAATGAAAAACTGTTTTTT. As protein: CASREFTNEKLFF.

This clone occurred a few times. This chain links TRBV10-3 with TRBJ2-6; TRBD1 aligns across 12 bases. Germline-derived CDR1 and CDR2 are ENHRY and SYGVKD. Trimming at V came to 2 bases and at J to 3 bases, leaving 2 bases not matched to a gene. The length of the CDR3 is 17 residues. This CDR3 is CAISEGTGGVGANVLTF. The CDR3 region has the DNA TGTGCCATCAGTGAGGGGACAGGGGGCGTTGGGGCCAACGTCCTGACTTTC.

This clone has a handful of counts. The rearrangement uses TRBV13 and TRBJ2-5; 10 bases agree with TRBD2. Germline V gives CDR1 PRHDT, CDR2 FYEKMQ (reference sequence). The CDR3 spans 17 residues. With 1 base clipped from V and 5 bases from J, the junction kept 10 bases outside the gene matches. Here the CDR3 reads CASSLAFSGRASETQYF. The CDR3 region has the DNA TGTGCCAGCAGCTTAGCCTTCAGCGGGAGGGCCTCGGAGACCCAGTACTTC.

This CDR3 is CASSSGSGNTIYF. The CDR3 DNA reads TGTGCCAGCAGTTCAGGATCTGGAAACACCATATATTTT. The chain carries TRBV27 and TRBJ1-3, with unresolved D. CDR3 length equals 13 residues. Trimming removed 4 bases from V and 1 base from J, with 5 bases in between. The germline V gene encodes CDR1 MNHEY and CDR2 SMNVEV (reference sequence).

The chain couples TRBV4-3 to TRBJ2-1; 15 bases match TRBD2. V gave up 4 bases and J gave up 2 bases; unmatched junction bases: 6. CDR3 length: 18 residues. The germline gives CDR1 LGHNA, CDR2 YSLEER. For the CDR3, the DNA is TGCGCCAGCAGCCCTGGACTAGCGGGGGGGATCCCCTACAATGAGCAGTTCTTC. This gives the protein CASSPGLAGGIPYNEQFF.

The V call is TRBV9, the J call TRBJ2-3, with D tentatively TRBD2 (6 bases). Germline loops: CDR1 SGDLS, CDR2 YYNGEE. Deletions cut 3 bases from V and 7 bases from J, with 21 bases between. The length of the CDR3 is 16 residues. The chain's CDR3 is CASSGTGTGVRNTQYF. Written as DNA, the CDR3 is TGTGCCAGCAGCGGCACCGGGACGGGGGTGAGAAATACGCAGTATTTT.

CDR3 region: CASSEGSWQPQHF. DNA of the CDR3: TGCGCCAGCAGTGAGGGTAGCTGGCAGCCCCAGCATTTT. The rearrangement links TRBV10-2 to TRBJ1-5; no definite D call. V lost 2 bases to trimming and J lost 7 bases, with 9 bases between them. The germline gives CDR1 WSHSY, CDR2 SAAADI. This CDR3 region has 13 residues.

The chain recombines TRBV25-1 with TRBJ2-3; tentatively, D is TRBD2 (6 bases). The V gene lost 7 bases and the J gene lost 3 bases, with 11 bases spanning the gap. The CDR3 loop spans 13 amino acids. Germline V gene data show CDR1 as MGHDK and CDR2 as SYGVNS. CDR3 sequence reads: CASILAGTDTQYF. The DNA of the CDR3 is TGTGCCAGCATACTAGCCGGAACAGATACGCAGTATTTT.

The V and J genes are TRBV7-8 and TRBJ1-6; D gene uncertain. Germline V gives CDR1 SGHVS, CDR2 FQNEAQ. This CDR3 is 11 amino acids long. Trimming took off 8 bases at V and 14 bases at J, with 13 bases between the two ends. CDR3 sequence: CASSAGISLHF. The CDR3 DNA reads as TGTGCCAGCTCCGCGGGGATTTCCCTCCACTTT.

The rearrangement uses TRBV7-9 and TRBJ1-5; D call uncertain. Germline V lookup: CDR1 SEHNR, CDR2 FQNEAQ (reference sequence). The V end was cut by 0 bases, the J end by 2 bases, with 14 bases between. The CDR3 has 17 residues. The CDR3 DNA reads TGTGCCAGCAGCTTAGCGCTGACTGGAGACGGCAATCAGCCCCAGCATTTT. Protein sequence: CASSLALTGDGNQPQHF.

The genes are TRBV15 and TRBJ2-3; D gene unclear. Trimming took 2 bases from V and 3 from J, leaving 12 bases between them. The CDR3 covers 15 residues. Germline CDR1 and CDR2: LNHNV and YYDKDF (reference sequence). The CDR3 DNA reads as TGTGCCACCAGCAGACAGGTTTTTGGGACAGATACGCAGTATTTT. This encodes CATSRQVFGTDTQYF.

This chain connects TRBV9 to TRBJ2-4, with 12 bases lining up with TRBD1. The CDR3 length is 14 residues. The trim removed 3 bases at V and 10 bases at J, leaving 5 bases unmatched. Germline-derived CDR1 and CDR2 are SGDLS and YYNGEE. CDR3 coding DNA: TGTGCCAGCAGCGCGTCGGGACAGGGGGCGATTCAGTACTTC. Protein product: CASSASGQGAIQYF. Combining the CDR3 with reference TRBV9 and TRBJ2-4 gives the whole variable domain DSGVTQTPKHLITATGQRVTLRCSPRSGDLSVYWYQQSLDQGLQFLIQYYNGEERAKGNILERFSAQQFPDLHSELNLSSLELGDSALYFCASSASGQGAIQYFGAGTRLSVL.

V is TRBV11-3 and J is TRBJ2-1; 8 bases map to TRBD2. J gave up 7 bases and V 1 base, and 6 bases lay outside the gene matches. This CDR3 comprises 15 residues. CDR1 SGHNT and CDR2 YENEEA come from the germline V gene. CDR3 sequence: CASSLAGVAGNEQFF. The CDR3 coding sequence is TGTGCCAGCAGCTTAGCGGGGGTAGCGGGGAATGAGCAGTTCTTC.

The chain has TRBV4-1 and TRBJ2-3; TRBD2 matches 7 bases. After removal of 6 bases from V and 7 bases from J, the junction contained 10 bases not matched to a gene. The CDR3 consists of 14 residues. Germline values: CDR1 MGHRA, CDR2 YSYEKL. The CDR3: CASSRLAAANTQYF. CDR3 coding DNA: TGCGCCAGCAGTCGACTAGCAGCTGCAAATACGCAGTATTTT.

The chain has TRBV7-9 and TRBJ1-2; D is possibly TRBD1 (5 bases). The CDR3 loop spans 17 amino acids. The germline V and J ends were trimmed by 1 base and 3 bases, with 18 bases remaining between them. Germline CDR1 and CDR2: SEHNR and FQNEAQ (reference sequence). CDR3 sequence reads: CASSLDGGAGFHYGYTF. The CDR3 DNA reads TGTGCCAGCAGCTTAGACGGAGGGGCAGGGTTCCACTATGGCTACACCTTC.

This chain uses TRBV4-3 with TRBJ2-7; D not certain. Trimming cost V 5 bases and J 3 bases, with 14 bases left between them. Germline lookup yields CDR1 LGHNA and CDR2 YSLEER. The CDR3 consists of 14 residues. The CDR3 nucleotides are TGCGCCAGCAGCTCCCTGTCAGGCAGCTACGAGCAGTACTTC. The encoded protein is CASSSLSGSYEQYF.

J is TRBJ2-3 and V is TRBV2, with D unresolved. The CDR3 spans 11 residues. Germline CDR1 SNHLY, CDR2 FYNNEI. V was cut by 6 bases and J by 3 bases, with 4 bases left in between. In nucleotides, the CDR3 is TGTGCCAGCAGGAGAACAGATACGCAGTATTTT. Protein: CASRRTDTQYF.

The chain is built from TRBV5-5 and TRBJ2-3; D call uncertain. CDR1 is SGHKS and CDR2 is YYEKEE in the germline V gene (reference sequence). The CDR3 totals 12 residues. The V gene lost 4 bases and the J gene lost 5 bases, with 8 bases spanning the gap. CDR3 in DNA: TGTGCCAGCAGCGGCCTGCTAGATACGCAGTATTTT. Protein sequence: CASSGLLDTQYF.

The chain has TRBV5-4 and TRBJ2-5; TRBD2 matches 8 bases. CDR1 and CDR2 from the germline V gene are SGHNT and YYREEE (reference sequence). V lost 4 bases to trimming and J lost 5 bases; unmatched junction nucleotides: 7. This CDR3 is 14 amino acids long. The CDR3 here is CASSLARGRETQYF. Here the CDR3 DNA reads TGTGCCAGCAGCCTCGCTCGCGGGAGGGAGACCCAGTACTTC. The full variable domain, its missing parts supplied by reference TRBV5-4 and TRBJ2-5, is ETGVTQSPTHLIKTRGQQVTLRCSSQSGHNTVSWYQQALGQGPQFIFQYYREEENGRGNFPPRFSGLQFPNYSSELNVNALELDDSALYLCASSLARGRETQYFGPGTRLLVL.

This chain joins TRBV11-2 and TRBJ2-1; 7 nucleotides line up with TRBD2. V lost 2 bases to trimming and J lost 2 bases; unmatched junction nucleotides: 3. Germline CDR1 is SGHAT and CDR2 is FQNNGV. The CDR3 runs 15 residues. The CDR3 DNA is TGTGCCAGCAGCTTACGGGACTACCCCTACAATGAGCAGTTCTTC. This translates into CASSLRDYPYNEQFF. Combining the CDR3 with reference TRBV11-2 and TRBJ2-1 gives the whole variable domain EAGVAQSPRYKIIEKRQSVAFWCNPISGHATLYWYQQILGQGPKLLIQFQNNGVVDDSQLPKDRFSAERLKGVDSTLKIQPAKLEDSAVYLCASSLRDYPYNEQFFGPGTRLTVL.

V gene TRBV29-1 combines with J gene TRBJ2-7, with 8 bases matching TRBD1. The germline V gene has CDR1 SQVTM and CDR2 ANQGSEA. The V gene end was trimmed by 5 bases and the J gene end by 5 bases; junction bases not matched to a gene: 8. This CDR3 region has 13 residues. Here the CDR3 reads CSVRGQGGNEQYF. CDR3 in DNA: TGCAGCGTTCGTGGACAGGGAGGCAACGAGCAGTACTTC.

Here the CDR3 reads CASSYPSGVRGQPQHF. CDR3 in DNA: TGTGCCAGCAGTTACCCTTCCGGGGTTCGGGGGCAGCCCCAGCATTTT. The chain combines TRBV6-7 with TRBJ1-5, with D tentatively TRBD1 (5 bases). TRBV6-7 is an open reading frame whose function is uncertain. With 2 bases removed from V and 7 bases from J, the gap between germline ends came to 18 bases. CDR3 length: 16 amino acids.

This clone was counted once. V is TRBV6-5 and J is TRBJ2-7; 12 nucleotides agree with TRBD1. This CDR3 is 15 amino acids long. V lost 5 bases, J lost 5 bases, and 7 bases stayed unmatched. From germline, CDR1 is MNHEY and CDR2 SVGAGI. CDR3 sequence: CASSLRDRGPHEQYF. The CDR3 DNA sequence: TGTGCCAGCAGTCTCCGGGACAGGGGGCCCCACGAGCAGTACTTC.

The chain is built from TRBV7-6 and TRBJ2-5, with 9 bases fitting TRBD1. CDR1 and CDR2 (germline): SGHVS, FNYEAQ. The V gene end was trimmed by 5 bases and the J gene end by 2 bases; junction bases not matched to a gene: 6. The CDR3 length is 15 residues. CDR3 DNA: TGTGCCAGCAGCACTCGACAGGGGGGGCAAGAGACCCAGTACTTC. Protein product: CASSTRQGGQETQYF.

V and J are TRBV29-1 and TRBJ1-1, with D maybe TRBD1 (6 bases). V was shortened by 7 bases and J by 1 base, with 13 bases between the two germline ends. CDR3 size: 13 residues. Germline-derived CDR1 and CDR2 are SQVTM and ANQGSEA. The CDR3 reads CSATGSGNTEAFF. The CDR3 DNA reads TGCAGCGCCACAGGGTCTGGGAACACTGAAGCTTTCTTT.

This chain links TRBV30 with TRBJ1-5, with D possibly being TRBD1 (5 bases). Per the germline V gene, CDR1 is GTSNPN and CDR2 is SVGIG (reference sequence). The CDR3 is 13 residues long. V was clipped by 3 bases and J by 5 bases, with 11 bases between them. Written as DNA, the CDR3 is TGTGCCTGGAGCAGGGACTCCGATCAGCCCCAGCATTTT. It specifies CAWSRDSDQPQHF.

This chain links TRBV9 with TRBJ1-4; TRBD1 might be the D (6 bases). The germline gives CDR1 SGDLS, CDR2 YYNGEE. This CDR3 region has 15 residues. Trimming pared 4 bases from V and 3 bases from J, leaving 13 bases between. CDR3 bases: TGTGCCAGCAGCCCTGGGGGCGGCCCTAATGAAAAACTGTTTTTT. Amino acids: CASSPGGGPNEKLFF.